These 15 T cell receptor beta chains were all obtained from the same sample, sequenced in a study of blood T cell repertoires in COVID-19. The method was immunoSEQ multiplex PCR; TCRdb's version includes in-frame clones alone and lacks a portion of them. The data show about 110,000 clones, over 65% seen once. Material: peripheral blood. The receptor source for this set is an elderly man with COVID-19, enrolled during active disease.

The table lists this clone with a few counts. V gene TRBV6-5 combines with J gene TRBJ2-1, with D perhaps matching TRBD2 (6 bases). This CDR3 has 14 residues. CDR1 and CDR2 from the germline V gene are MNHEY and SVGAGI. V was pared by 7 bases and J by 7 bases, with 17 bases between. The CDR3: CASNSPGVTNEQFF. Written as DNA, the CDR3 is TGTGCCAGCAATTCTCCGGGAGTTACAAATGAGCAGTTCTTC.

Only a few counts were recorded for this clone. This chain joins TRBV23-1 and TRBJ1-1; D call uncertain. TRBV23-1 carries the ORF label, with uncertain function. This CDR3 is 17 amino acids long. Trimming left V 7 bases short and J 11 bases short, with 32 bases between. The CDR3 reads CASKTAGRHKRRASAFF. The CDR3 bases are TGCGCCAGCAAGACGGCGGGCCGACATAAGAGGCGGGCAAGTGCTTTCTTT.

The chain recombines TRBV6-4 with TRBJ2-3, with D possibly TRBD2 on 6 matching bases. Trimming stripped 4 bases from V and 6 bases from J, with 17 bases between. Germline V gene sequence: CDR1 MRHNA, CDR2 SNTAGT. The CDR3 spans 15 residues. The CDR3 here is CASSARENRGDTQYF. CDR3 coding DNA: TGTGCCAGCAGTGCCCGGGAAAACCGGGGGGATACGCAGTATTTT.

The chain combines TRBV5-8 with TRBJ1-5, with TRBD1 matching 7 bases. In germline, CDR1 is SGHTS, CDR2 YDEGEE. V shed 3 bases, J shed 4 bases, and the junction held 7 bases outside the gene matches. The CDR3 has 15 residues. DNA of the CDR3: TGTGCCAGCAGCTACTTACAGGGGCCTAATCAGCCCCAGCATTTT. Its translation: CASSYLQGPNQPQHF.

This clone was seen only once. The chain combines TRBV18 with TRBJ1-1; tentative D call: TRBD1 (5 bases). This CDR3 has 15 residues. Trimming pared 3 bases from V and 0 bases from J, leaving 11 bases between. Per the germline V gene, CDR1 is KGHSH and CDR2 is LQKENI. CDR3 residues: CASSPQGGMNTEAFF. Here the CDR3 DNA reads TGTGCCAGCTCACCCCAGGGTGGAATGAACACTGAAGCTTTCTTT.

This clone was seen a single time. CDR3 amino acids: CASSDWGWGTEAFF. In DNA, the CDR3 is TGTGCCAGCAGTGATTGGGGCTGGGGCACTGAAGCTTTCTTT. The chain is built from TRBV2 and TRBJ1-1, with D tentatively TRBD1 (5 bases). Germline V gives CDR1 SNHLY, CDR2 FYNNEI. Between the trimmed V and J ends, which lost 3 bases and 4 bases, there was a span of 12 bases. The CDR3 totals 14 residues.

This clone was counted only a few times. The chain recombines TRBV11-1 with TRBJ2-3, with 12 bases fitting TRBD2. The CDR3 consists of 17 residues. J was trimmed by 6 bases and V by 0 bases; bases with no gene match: 7. Germline CDR1 reads SGHAT; CDR2 reads FQDESV (reference sequence). CDR3 residues: CASSLATSGRRIDTQYF. The CDR3 DNA follows: TGTGCCAGCAGCTTAGCGACTAGCGGGAGAAGAATTGATACGCAGTATTTT.

This rearrangement joins TRBV7-2 to TRBJ1-5; 7 bases map to TRBD1. V gave up 5 bases and J gave up 3 bases; unmatched junction bases: 7. The CDR3 consists of 15 residues. CDR1 is SGHTA and CDR2 is FQGNSA in the germline V gene. The CDR3 is CASSLRTGFNQPQHF. In DNA, the CDR3 is TGTGCCAGCAGCCTCAGGACAGGTTTCAATCAGCCCCAGCATTTT. The full variable domain, in which reference TRBV7-2 and TRBJ1-5 provide the parts outside the CDR3, is GAGVSQSPSNKVTEKGKDVELRCDPISGHTALYWYRQSLGQGLEFLIYFQGNSAPDKSGLPSDRFSAERTGGSVSTLTIQRTQQEDSAVYLCASSLRTGFNQPQHFGDGTRLSIL.

This clone was detected only a few times. This chain uses TRBV27 with TRBJ2-3; the match to TRBD2 covers 12 bases. This CDR3 spans 17 amino acids. Losses at the gene ends were 3 bases for V and 4 bases for J; bases not matched to a gene: 8. In germline, CDR1 is MNHEY, CDR2 SMNVEV (reference sequence). DNA for the CDR3: TGTGCCAGCAGTTTCTTGACTAGCGGGAGAGGAGCAGATACGCAGTATTTT. Residues: CASSFLTSGRGADTQYF.

The chain joins TRBV4-2 to TRBJ2-2; 11 bases match TRBD2. V lost 4 bases to trimming and J lost 0 bases; unmatched junction nucleotides: 7. Germline V gives CDR1 LGHNA, CDR2 YNFKEQ. The CDR3 loop spans 18 amino acids. CDR3 nucleotides: TGTGCCAGCAGCCGGTCATTAGCGGGAGGGACGAACACCGGGGAGCTGTTTTTT. Protein product: CASSRSLAGGTNTGELFF.

This chain connects TRBV4-3 to TRBJ2-2, with D unclear. The germline CDR1 and CDR2 sequences are LGHNA and YSLEER. The CDR3 consists of 13 residues. V lost 5 bases, J lost 6 bases, and 10 bases lay in between. CDR3 sequence: CASSSRSPGELFF. CDR3 nucleotide sequence: TGCGCCAGCAGCTCCCGCAGTCCCGGGGAGCTGTTTTTT.

A few counts support this clone. The CDR3 loop reads CASGGLAGQNTGELFF. Written as DNA, the CDR3 is TGTGCCAGCGGAGGACTAGCGGGACAAAACACCGGGGAGCTGTTTTTT. The genes are TRBV2 and TRBJ2-2; 12 bases agree with TRBD2. The CDR3 extends over 16 amino acids. V shed 8 bases, J shed 2 bases, and the junction held 6 bases outside the gene matches. The germline V gene encodes CDR1 SNHLY and CDR2 FYNNEI. The full variable domain, its missing parts supplied by reference TRBV2 and TRBJ2-2, is EPEVTQTPSHQVTQMGQEVILRCVPISNHLYFYWYRQILGQKVEFLVSFYNNEISEKSEIFDDQFSVERPDGSNFTLKIRSTKLEDSAMYFCASGGLAGQNTGELFFGEGSRLTVL.

The chain links TRBV11-2 to TRBJ2-7; 7 bases align to TRBD2. This CDR3 spans 15 amino acids. V shed 4 bases and J 4 bases; nucleotides not matched to a gene: 10. Germline lookup yields CDR1 SGHAT and CDR2 FQNNGV. The CDR3 DNA reads as TGTGCCAGCAGCTGGGGGGGGGACCACGCTTACGAGCAGTACTTC. It specifies CASSWGGDHAYEQYF.

This chain connects TRBV28 to TRBJ1-1; maybe TRBD1 (5 bases). This CDR3 is built from 17 residues. V dropped 6 bases and J dropped 1 base, with 21 bases sitting between them. Germline V gives CDR1 MDHEN, CDR2 SYDVKM. CDR3 nucleotide sequence: TGTGCCAGCAGCCCTTCGGCCGGGGCGGGGAGGAACACTGAAGCTTTCTTT. It encodes CASSPSAGAGRNTEAFF.

A few counts support this clone. The CDR3 is CASSRSAGANVLTF. The DNA of the CDR3 is TGTGCCAGCAGTCGATCCGCGGGGGCCAACGTCCTGACTTTC. The chain employs TRBV2 and TRBJ2-6; no reliable D call. CDR1 and CDR2 from the germline V gene are SNHLY and FYNNEI. Deletions cut 5 bases from V and 4 bases from J, with 9 bases between. The CDR3 runs 14 residues. The variable domain in full, completed from reference TRBV2 and TRBJ2-6, reads EPEVTQTPSHQVTQMGQEVILRCVPISNHLYFYWYRQILGQKVEFLVSFYNNEISEKSEIFDDQFSVERPDGSNFTLKIRSTKLEDSAMYFCASSRSAGANVLTFGAGSRLTVL.